The clone carrying this T cell receptor (beta chain) was counted between two and nine times. These data come from a study of identical twins. TCRdb fed the 5' RACE reads into MiXCR, producing one record per CDR3 protein. The sample consists of some 730,000 distinct CDR3 sequences, 15% to 20% of them appearing once. Between the trimmed V and J ends, which lost 10 bases and 6 bases, there was a span of 13 bases. CDR3 length: 12 residues. Germline CDR1 reads ENHRY; CDR2 reads SYGVKD. The same specimen was also included in a second study, on T cells expressing NK-cell markers.

This TCR was recovered from a woman between 18 and 29 years old in good health. V gene TRBV10-3 combines with J gene TRBJ2-1; D is undetermined. Input material: PBMCs. This CDR3 reads CATSLGRNEQFF. The CDR3 DNA sequence: TGTGCCACCAGCCTTGGACGCAATGAGCAGTTCTTC.